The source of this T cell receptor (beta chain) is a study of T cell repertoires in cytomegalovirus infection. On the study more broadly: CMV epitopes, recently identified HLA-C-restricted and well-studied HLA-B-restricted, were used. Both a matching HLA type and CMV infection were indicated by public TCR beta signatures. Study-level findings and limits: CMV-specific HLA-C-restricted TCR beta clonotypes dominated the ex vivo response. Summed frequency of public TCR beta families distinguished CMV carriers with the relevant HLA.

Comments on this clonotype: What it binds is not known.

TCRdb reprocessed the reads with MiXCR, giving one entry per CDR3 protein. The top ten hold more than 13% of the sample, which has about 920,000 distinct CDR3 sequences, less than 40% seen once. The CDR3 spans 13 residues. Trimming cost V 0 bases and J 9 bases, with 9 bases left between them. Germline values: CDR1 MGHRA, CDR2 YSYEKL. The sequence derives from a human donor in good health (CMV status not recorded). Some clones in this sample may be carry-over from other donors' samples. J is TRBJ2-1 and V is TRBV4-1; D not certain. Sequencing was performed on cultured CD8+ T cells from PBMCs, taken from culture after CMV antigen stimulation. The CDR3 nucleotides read TGCGCCAGCAGCCAAGATAAGGGTCTTGAGCAGTTCTTC. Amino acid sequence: CASSQDKGLEQFF.